This section outlines one T cell receptor beta chain sequence together with its context. The data originate from a study of blood T cell repertoires in COVID-19. Study-wide context: Italy, Spain and the United States were the sources of the convalescent and acute COVID-19 samples. From T cells, B-cell-depleted T cells, or PBMCs came the material, which was cDNA or gDNA.

In the original processing: Estimation of nucleated cell counts relied on the amplification of reference gene primers. TCRdb's copy holds only in-frame clones and misses some; the assay was immunoSEQ multiplex PCR. V and J calls and clone size follow that table, whereas D and trimming were derived from the DNA. The sample consists of about 50,000 clones, around 88% of them appearing once. Trimming removed 1 base at V and 8 bases at J, with 15 bases between. This CDR3 has 14 residues. The chain couples TRBV5-3 to TRBJ1-2; D is possibly TRBD1 (5 bases). TRBV5-3 is classed as an ORF, of uncertain function. The source of this sequence is a woman in her sixties or seventies with acute or convalescent COVID-19. The sequenced sample consisted of peripheral blood. The DNA for the CDR3 is TGTGCCAGAAGCTTGTTCCAAGGGGTAGGCGGCTACACCTTC. Translation: CARSLFQGVGGYTF.